Following are 10 T cell receptor beta chains from one sample sequenced in a study of blood T cell repertoires in COVID-19. The assay was immunoSEQ multiplex PCR, and TCRdb's table has in-frame clones only and misses some. Of about 230,000 clones in the sample, over 80% were seen once. The material sequenced was peripheral blood. The source is a man aged 40-50 years with acute or convalescent COVID-19.

The V and J genes are TRBV9 and TRBJ2-7; TRBD2 aligns across 10 bases. Unmatched junction bases numbered 7, after V lost 0 bases and J lost 1 base. Germline V gene lookup returns CDR1 SGDLS and CDR2 YYNGEE. CDR3 size: 17 residues. The CDR3 is CASSVGVLAGVSYEQYF. The CDR3 nucleotides are TGTGCCAGCAGCGTAGGGGTGCTAGCGGGGGTGTCCTACGAGCAGTACTTC.

The chain links TRBV3-1 (or the pseudogene TRBV3-2) to TRBJ1-4; D remains ambiguous. The CDR3 is 17 residues long. CDR1 and CDR2 from the germline V gene are LGHDT and YNNKEL (reference sequence). V was cut by 1 base and J by 8 bases, with 20 bases left in between. This chain's CDR3 is CASSQVDPPPPGEKLFF. DNA for the CDR3: TGTGCCAGCAGCCAAGTTGACCCACCTCCACCGGGGGAAAAACTGTTTTTT.

This clone appeared a single time. The chain uses TRBV7-8 and TRBJ2-7, with 7 bases matching TRBD1. With 0 bases clipped from V and 0 bases from J, the junction kept 5 bases outside the gene matches. The CDR3 length is 16 residues. The V gene's germline CDR1 is SGHVS and CDR2 FQNEAQ. This CDR3 is CASSLARGGRSYEQYF. The CDR3 DNA sequence: TGTGCCAGCAGCTTAGCTAGAGGGGGCCGCTCCTACGAGCAGTACTTC.

The CDR3 coding sequence is TGTGCCAGCAGTTACAATCCGGGCTACGAGCAGTACTTC. This codes for CASSYNPGYEQYF. J is TRBJ2-7 and V is TRBV6-5; D is ambiguous. Deletions cut 2 bases from V and 3 bases from J, with 8 bases between. CDR1 and CDR2 from the germline V gene are MNHEY and SVGAGI. The length of the CDR3 is 13 residues.

This clone was seen only once. The rearrangement joins TRBV7-8 to TRBJ1-2; TRBD1 aligns across 7 bases. Germline assignment: CDR1 SGHVS and CDR2 FQNEAQ. Trimming removed 7 bases from V and 0 bases from J; junction bases left unmatched: 20. The CDR3 sequence is 19 residues long. The CDR3 nucleotides are TGTGCCAGCACTCCAACTCCTCGCCGAGACAGGGCCTCTAACTATGGCTACACCTTC. This translates into CASTPTPRRDRASNYGYTF.

The chain has TRBV2 and TRBJ2-7, with 12 bases fitting TRBD1. Germline CDR1 reads SNHLY; CDR2 reads FYNNEI. The V segment lost 11 bases and the J segment 6 bases; nucleotides outside the gene matches: 8. CDR3 length equals 13 residues. The chain's CDR3 is CAHTGTGGREQYF. CDR3 bases: TGTGCCCACACCGGGACAGGGGGCCGCGAGCAGTACTTC.

The chain combines TRBV6-6 with TRBJ2-5; 11 bases are a match to TRBD1. Germline V lookup: CDR1 MNHNY, CDR2 SVGAGI (reference sequence). After removal of 4 bases from V and 13 bases from J, the junction contained 8 bases not matched to a gene. This CDR3 region has 13 residues. CDR3 loop: CASSFVPGQGGYF. CDR3 sequence (DNA): TGTGCCAGCAGTTTCGTCCCGGGACAGGGGGGGTACTTC.

In this sample, this clone turned up a few times. The chain combines TRBV11-1 with TRBJ2-2; D may be TRBD2 (6 bases). The V end was cut by 3 bases, the J end by 4 bases, with 15 bases between. Germline values: CDR1 SGHAT, CDR2 FQDESV (reference sequence). The CDR3 length is 16 residues. CDR3 DNA sequence: TGTGCCAGCAGCTTGACTTCGAGCGGGCGCACCGGGGAGCTGTTTTTT. The encoded protein is CASSLTSSGRTGELFF.

The genes are TRBV9 and TRBJ2-1; no firm D call. V was clipped by 4 bases and J by 6 bases, with 8 bases between them. CDR1 is SGDLS and CDR2 is YYNGEE in the germline V gene. There are 12 residues in the CDR3. Written as DNA, the CDR3 is TGTGCCAGCAGCCTCCAGTTCAATGAGCAGTTCTTC. Translated: CASSLQFNEQFF.

The V gene is TRBV5-5, the J gene TRBJ2-1; 9 positions match TRBD2. Germline CDR1 SGHKS, CDR2 YYEKEE (reference sequence). V was pared by 0 bases and J by 2 bases, with 9 bases of the junction left unmatched. The CDR3 is 18 amino acids. The CDR3: CASSLVDSGSLTYNEQFF. The CDR3, as DNA: TGTGCCAGCAGCTTGGTTGATAGCGGGAGTCTGACCTACAATGAGCAGTTCTTC.